Listed below are T cell receptor beta chains from one sample, sequenced in a study of blood T cell repertoires in COVID-19. Sequencing used immunoSEQ multiplex PCR; TCRdb keeps in-frame clones, though not all of them. The sample has 25,000 to 35,000 clones, more than 80% seen once. The sequencing sample was made of peripheral blood. These receptors were obtained from a woman between 40 and 50 years old with active or convalescent COVID-19. CDR3s include the opening cysteine and the closing phenylalanine or tryptophan.

TRBV15	TRBJ2-3	16	CATSREGNRESDTQYF
TRBV30	TRBJ1-4	19	CAWSAAAPGLRAPSEKLFF
TRBV7-8	TRBJ2-3	16	CASSPWTSGSPGTQYF
TRBV28	TRBJ2-7	16	CASSPALAGEIDEQYF
TRBV5-1	TRBJ2-7	13	CASSSDRSYEQYF
TRBV10-3	TRBJ1-5	16	CAISPWQGEGNQPQHF
TRBV29-1	TRBJ1-5	15	CSVFTGPSGNQPQHF
TRBV28	TRBJ2-1	13	CASSLIGGDEQFF
TRBV27	TRBJ2-7	15	CASSPRGRGPYEQYF
TRBV19	TRBJ1-6	13	CASSSDRNSPLHF